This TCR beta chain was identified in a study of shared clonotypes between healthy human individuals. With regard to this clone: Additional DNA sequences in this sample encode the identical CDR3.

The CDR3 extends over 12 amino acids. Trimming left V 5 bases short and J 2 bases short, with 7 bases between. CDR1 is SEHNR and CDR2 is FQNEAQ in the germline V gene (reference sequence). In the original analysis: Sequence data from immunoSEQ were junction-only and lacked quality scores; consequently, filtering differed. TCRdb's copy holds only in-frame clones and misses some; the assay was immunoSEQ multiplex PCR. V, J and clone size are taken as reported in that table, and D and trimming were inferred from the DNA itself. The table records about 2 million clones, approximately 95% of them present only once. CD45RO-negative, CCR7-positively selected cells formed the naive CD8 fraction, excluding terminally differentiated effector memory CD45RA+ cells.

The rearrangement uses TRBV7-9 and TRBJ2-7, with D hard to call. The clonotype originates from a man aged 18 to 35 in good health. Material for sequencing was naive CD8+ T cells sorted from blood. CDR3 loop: CASSPRPYEQYF. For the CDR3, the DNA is TGTGCCAGCAGCCCCCGCCCCTACGAGCAGTACTTC.